The 8 T cell receptor beta chains given below trace back to one sample, sequenced in a study of blood T cell repertoires in COVID-19. Here immunoSEQ multiplex PCR was the method, and the copy in TCRdb shows in-frame clones only, minus some. In the table there are approximately 490,000 clones, roughly nine tenths of which are singletons. Sequenced material: PBMCs or T cells enriched from blood (not recorded which). These receptors were taken from a woman aged 60-70 years who had recovered from COVID-19.

This sequence joins TRBV5-1 and TRBJ2-3; 12 bases agree with TRBD2. The V gene end was trimmed by 4 bases and the J gene end by 0 bases; junction bases not matched to a gene: 9. This CDR3 has 18 amino acids. Germline lookup yields CDR1 SGHRS and CDR2 YFSETQ. In DNA form, the CDR3 reads TGCGCCAGCAGCAGCGGGACTAGCGGGTCCCCTAGCACAGATACGCAGTATTTT. It specifies CASSSGTSGSPSTDTQYF.

The genes are TRBV27 and TRBJ2-1, with TRBD2 matching 7 bases. V shed 3 bases and J 4 bases; nucleotides not matched to a gene: 3. Germline CDR1 and CDR2: MNHEY and SMNVEV (reference sequence). The CDR3 covers 14 residues. The CDR3 spells CASSFGGGYNEQFF. CDR3 sequence (DNA): TGTGCCAGCAGTTTTGGGGGAGGGTACAATGAGCAGTTCTTC.

V and J are TRBV5-5 and TRBJ1-5, with D unresolved. V was trimmed by 0 bases and J by 4 bases, leaving 8 bases between them. There are 14 residues in the CDR3. Germline CDR1 and CDR2: SGHKS and YYEKEE (reference sequence). The CDR3 bases are TGTGCCAGCAGCTTGGCCGAGATTAATCAGCCCCAGCATTTT. Its protein is CASSLAEINQPQHF.

This clone came up once. V usage is TRBV27 and J usage is TRBJ1-4, with 10 bases lining up with TRBD1. V lost 3 bases, J lost 0 bases, and 4 bases stayed unmatched. The CDR3 has 17 residues. Germline-derived CDR1 and CDR2 are MNHEY and SMNVEV (reference sequence). CDR3 residues: CASSLGQGPATNEKLFF. The CDR3 coding sequence is TGTGCCAGCAGTTTGGGACAGGGGCCCGCAACTAATGAAAAACTGTTTTTT.

The V gene is TRBV11-2, the J gene TRBJ1-1; D is ambiguous. Trimming took off 5 bases at V and 3 bases at J, with 10 bases between the two ends. Germline assignment: CDR1 SGHAT and CDR2 FQNNGV. The CDR3 totals 13 residues. CDR3 region: CASSPLGDTEAFF. The CDR3 nucleotides are TGTGCCAGCAGCCCGCTGGGAGACACTGAAGCTTTCTTT.

This chain uses TRBV4-2 with TRBJ2-5, with 8 positions matching TRBD2. The ends lost 0 bases at V and 7 bases at J; junction bases unmatched: 10. CDR1 and CDR2 from the germline V gene are LGHNA and YNFKEQ. The CDR3 contains 16 residues. In DNA form, the CDR3 reads TGTGCCAGCAGCCAAGACCCATACGGGGGGGTAGGGACCCAGTACTTC. Amino acids: CASSQDPYGGVGTQYF.

V gene TRBV5-1 combines with J gene TRBJ2-2, with 14 bases lining up with TRBD2. The CDR3 runs to 17 residues. V lost 5 bases to trimming and J lost 6 bases; unmatched junction nucleotides: 9. The germline V gene encodes CDR1 SGHRS and CDR2 YFSETQ. CDR3 nucleotides: TGCGCCAGCAGGCGACTAGCGGGGGGGACGACGTCCGGGGAGCTGTTTTTT. It translates to CASRRLAGGTTSGELFF.

The chain employs TRBV4-1 and TRBJ2-5; 10 bases are shared with TRBD1. Trimming at V came to 0 bases and at J to 5 bases, leaving 6 bases not matched to a gene. CDR1 and CDR2 from the germline V gene are MGHRA and YSYEKL. The CDR3 totals 16 residues. This CDR3 is CASSQDPGTGEETQYF. The CDR3 region has the DNA TGCGCCAGCAGCCAAGATCCTGGGACAGGGGAGGAGACCCAGTACTTC.